This T cell receptor beta chain was profiled in a study of shared clonotypes between healthy human individuals. Concerning this clone: Its antigen is not known.

The assay was immunoSEQ multiplex PCR, and TCRdb's table has in-frame clones only and misses some. This table holds roughly 110,000 clones, approximately 70% found once. Points from the study as a whole: All-four-donor shared clonotypes had higher generation probabilities than non-shared clonotypes did.

Trimming removed 0 bases from V and 2 bases from J, with 8 bases in between. Germline V gene data show CDR1 as PRHDT and CDR2 as FYEKMQ (reference sequence). The CDR3 is made up of 14 amino acids. Researchers reported that CD8 memory united CD45RO+ cells with CCR7-negative CD45RA+ TemRA cells. Source material: memory CD8+ T cells sorted from blood. The subset denotes: CD45RO+ cells pooled with CCR7-negative TemRA cells. This chain connects TRBV13 to TRBJ2-7, with D hard to call. The clonotype was recovered from a woman aged 25 to 39 in good health. CDR3 residues: CASSLGRSAYEQYF. CDR3 bases: TGTGCCAGCAGCTTAGGAAGATCCGCCTACGAGCAGTACTTC.